This passage covers 10 T cell receptor beta chains from one sample sequenced in a study of human T cells and chemical hapten exposure. Specified time point: pre-sensitization, week 0. Regarding treatment: therapeutic diphenylcyclopropenone sensitization with weekly scalp DPC. MiXCR, run by TCRdb on the RACE reads, gives a single entry per CDR3 protein. The table shows some 300,000 distinct CDR3 sequences, with 4.5% to 5.5% occurring only once. This sample comprised whole blood, obtained in connection with sensitization to the hapten diphenylcyclopropenone (DPC). Receptors originate from a woman aged 18 to 35 with alopecia areata. Some clones in this sample may be carry-over from other donors' samples.

This chain links TRBV2 with TRBJ2-3; TRBD2 matches 8 bases. Germline V CDR1 and CDR2: SNHLY, FYNNEI. CDR3 length equals 16 residues. V lost 4 bases, J lost 4 bases, and 10 bases stayed unmatched. The CDR3 coding sequence is TGTGCCAGCAGTGTCGGAGGACTAGCTAGCTCAGATACGCAGTATTTT. Translation: CASSVGGLASSDTQYF.

Many counts were recorded for this clonotype. The chain employs TRBV4-2 and TRBJ1-1; perhaps TRBD1 as D (5 bases). The ends were cut back, 0 bases at V and 13 bases at J, with 15 bases in the middle. The CDR3 is made up of 13 amino acids. Looked up from germline, CDR1 is LGHNA and CDR2 is YNFKEQ. For the CDR3, the DNA is TGTGCCAGCAGCCAAGAACTCTTCAGGGAGATTTTCTTT. Protein: CASSQELFREIFF.

This clonotype has only a few counts. This chain connects TRBV3-1 to TRBJ1-5; 9 bases map to TRBD1. The CDR3 spans 16 residues. V shed 1 base, J shed 0 bases, and the junction held 1 base outside the gene matches. Germline CDR1 LGHDT, CDR2 YNNKEL (reference sequence). This CDR3 reads CASSQGTGVSNQPQHF. The CDR3 DNA reads as TGTGCCAGCAGCCAAGGGACAGGGGTTAGCAATCAGCCCCAGCATTTT.

Only a few counts were recorded for this clonotype. This chain uses TRBV29-1 with TRBJ1-3, with 9 bases fitting TRBD1. Germline CDR1 and CDR2: SQVTM and ANQGSEA. V lost 4 bases to trimming and J lost 2 bases; unmatched junction nucleotides: 3. The CDR3 runs to 14 residues. As DNA, the CDR3 is TGCAGCGTTGGAGGGACAGGGACTGGAAACACCATATATTTT. The encoded protein is CSVGGTGTGNTIYF.

This clonotype showed up just a few times. This chain uses TRBV12-3 or TRBV12-4 with TRBJ1-5, with D possibly matching TRBD1 (6 bases). V shed 1 base and J shed 2 bases, with 12 bases lying between them. CDR3 length equals 16 residues. The CDR3 here is CASSLEQGAGNQPQHF. In nucleotides, the CDR3 is TGTGCCAGCAGTTTAGAACAGGGCGCGGGCAATCAGCCCCAGCATTTT.

This clonotype was found many times. The chain combines TRBV20-1 with TRBJ2-2; D is perhaps TRBD1 (6 bases). This CDR3 spans 15 amino acids. CDR1 is DFQATT, CDR2 SNEGSKA, per germline (reference sequence). With 3 bases removed from V and 1 base from J, the gap between germline ends came to 12 bases. The chain's CDR3 is CSARIPGQNTGELFF. The DNA for the CDR3 is TGCAGTGCTAGGATCCCGGGACAGAACACCGGGGAGCTGTTTTTT.

This clonotype has at least ten counts. The chain joins TRBV3-1 to TRBJ2-7; D might be TRBD1 or TRBD2, each matching 5 bases. The CDR3 loop spans 16 amino acids. From germline, CDR1 is LGHDT and CDR2 YNNKEL (reference sequence). V was clipped by 3 bases and J by 4 bases, with 19 bases between them. For the CDR3, the DNA is TGTGCCAGCAGCCAGGGGGAAACTAGTTCTTCTTACGAGCAGTACTTC. This gives the protein CASSQGETSSSYEQYF.

This clonotype came up a few times. This rearrangement joins TRBV3-1 to TRBJ2-3, with a tentative D call TRBD1 (5 bases). Germline CDR1 LGHDT, CDR2 YNNKEL (reference sequence). The CDR3 is 17 amino acids. V lost 0 bases and J lost 2, with 15 bases in between. The CDR3 here is CASSQDQGYPITDTQYF. In nucleotides, the CDR3 is TGTGCCAGCAGCCAAGATCAGGGCTACCCAATCACAGATACGCAGTATTTT.

The CDR3 DNA reads TGCGCCAGCAGCCAAGTGTACACAGATACGCAGTATTTT. Translation gives CASSQVYTDTQYF. The chain employs TRBV4-3 and TRBJ2-3; D ambiguous. The CDR3 runs to 13 residues. V lost 1 base to trimming and J lost 2 bases, with 4 bases between them. Germline V gene lookup returns CDR1 LGHNA and CDR2 YSLEER.

About this clonotype itself: One base away lies a much larger clone, so this may be a sequencing read error. V and J are TRBV15 and TRBJ2-7; 9 nucleotides match TRBD1. Germline loops: CDR1 LNHNV, CDR2 YYDKDF (reference sequence). The CDR3 is made up of 14 amino acids. Here the CDR3 reads CATSFDRGTYVQYF. In DNA form, the CDR3 reads TGTGCCACCAGTTTTGACAGGGGGACCTACGTGCAGTACTTC.